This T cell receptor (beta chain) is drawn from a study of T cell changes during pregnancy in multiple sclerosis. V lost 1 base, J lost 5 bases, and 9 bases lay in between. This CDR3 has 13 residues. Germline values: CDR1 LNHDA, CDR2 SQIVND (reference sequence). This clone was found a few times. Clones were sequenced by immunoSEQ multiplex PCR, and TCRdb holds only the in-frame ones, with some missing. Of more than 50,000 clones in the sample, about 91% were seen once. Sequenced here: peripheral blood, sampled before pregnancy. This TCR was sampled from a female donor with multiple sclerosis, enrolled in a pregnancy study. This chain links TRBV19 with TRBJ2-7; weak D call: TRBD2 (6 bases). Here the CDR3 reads CASSIGGGNEQYF. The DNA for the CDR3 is TGTGCCAGTAGTATAGGAGGAGGGAACGAGCAGTACTTC. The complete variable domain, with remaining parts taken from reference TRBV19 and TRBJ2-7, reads DGGITQSPKYLFRKEGQNVTLSCEQNLNHDAMYWYRQDPGQGLRLIYYSQIVNDFQKGDIAEGYSVSREKKESFPLTVTSAQKNPTAFYLCASSIGGGNEQYFGPGTRLTVT.